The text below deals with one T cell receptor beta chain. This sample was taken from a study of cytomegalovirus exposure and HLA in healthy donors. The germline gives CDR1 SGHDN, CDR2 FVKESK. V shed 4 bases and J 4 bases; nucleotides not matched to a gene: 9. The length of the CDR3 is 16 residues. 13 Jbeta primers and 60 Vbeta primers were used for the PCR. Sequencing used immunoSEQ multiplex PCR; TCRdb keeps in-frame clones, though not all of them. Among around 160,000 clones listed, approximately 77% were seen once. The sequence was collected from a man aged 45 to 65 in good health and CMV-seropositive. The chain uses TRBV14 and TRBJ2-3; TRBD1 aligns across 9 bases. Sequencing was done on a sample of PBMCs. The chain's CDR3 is CASSLYRGQGADTQYF. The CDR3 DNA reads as TGTGCCAGCAGCCTTTACAGGGGGCAGGGTGCAGATACGCAGTATTTT.